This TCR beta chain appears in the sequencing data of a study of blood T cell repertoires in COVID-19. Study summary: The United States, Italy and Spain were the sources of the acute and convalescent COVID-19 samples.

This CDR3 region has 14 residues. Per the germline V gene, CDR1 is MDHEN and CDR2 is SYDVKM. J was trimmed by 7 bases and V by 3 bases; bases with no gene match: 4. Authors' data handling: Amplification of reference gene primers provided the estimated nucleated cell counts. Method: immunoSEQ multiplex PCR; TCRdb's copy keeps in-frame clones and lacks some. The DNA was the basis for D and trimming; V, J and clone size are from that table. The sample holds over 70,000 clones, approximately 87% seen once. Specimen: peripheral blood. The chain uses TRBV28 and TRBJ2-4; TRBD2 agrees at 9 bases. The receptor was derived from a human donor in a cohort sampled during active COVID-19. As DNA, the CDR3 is TGTGCCAGCAGTTTTAGCGGGAGAAGTAACATTCAGTACTTC. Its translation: CASSFSGRSNIQYF.